This T cell receptor (beta chain) was sequenced during a study of T cell changes during pregnancy in multiple sclerosis (dated by TCRdb to about 2019). Broadly, across the study: Changes in the T cell repertoire over the course of pregnancy were examined in this study in women with multiple sclerosis.

From the germline V gene (reference sequence), CDR1 is SGHAT and CDR2 is FQDESV. The CDR3 runs 15 residues from the cysteine to the phenylalanine. Of all the DNA, just the CDR3 is kept, 45 bases in frame from base 1. V is cut by 1 base and J by 4 bases, and the space between the germline ends is 14 bases. Regarding this clone: It has no known antigen specificity. No quality values exist for individual bases; no much larger clone is one base distant.

The library was built by means of the immunoSEQ multiplex PCR assay. The table comes from immuneACCESS by way of TCRdb, which keeps in-frame sequences with V and J called. Part of the clones is missing from these tables; in studies checked, under half for an unresolved V gene and the rest for unknown reasons. The table for this sample lists about 40,000 clones; about 87% of them were counted only once. The top ten hold less than 1.5% of the sample. Recombination connected TRBV11-1 to TRBJ2-7; the D gene is unclear. The TCR was taken from a female donor with multiple sclerosis, enrolled in a pregnancy study. Sequences were derived from CD4+ T cells from peripheral blood mononuclear cells, sampled in the second trimester of pregnancy. This receptor has the CDR3 CASSLEARGTYEQYF. The bases are TGTGCCAGCAGCTTAGAGGCGAGAGGAACTTACGAGCAGTACTTC.